Listed below are T cell receptor beta chains from one sample, sequenced in a study of neurological immune-mediated disorders. TCRdb recomputed calls from the 5' RACE reads with MiXCR, one row per CDR3 protein. The data hold tens of thousands of distinct CDR3 sequences, with about 16% observed a single time. Sequenced input: PBMCs. These receptors all stem from a female donor with HTLV-1-associated myelopathy (HAM/TSP). Each CDR3 is given with its conserved first and last residue. The order of the fields is D gene, clone size, V gene, J gene, CDR3 protein, CDR3 DNA. A D gene is named only where the DNA matches it firmly. The size field reads once, few, many, or a class for an expanded clone.

>TRBD1|many|TRBV20-1|TRBJ1-2
CSAGPGTAYGYTF
TGCAGTGCGGGTCCCGGGACAGCCTATGGCTACACCTTC
>NA|many|TRBV27|TRBJ1-2
CASNLKAQGSYGYTF
TGTGCCAGCAATTTAAAGGCACAGGGCTCCTATGGCTACACCTTC
>NA|many|TRBV15|TRBJ1-2
CATSRDTGIGYTF
TGTGCCACCAGCAGAGATACCGGGATTGGCTACACCTTC
>NA|many|TRBV7-6|TRBJ1-3
CASSSDGGNTIYF
TGTGCCAGCAGCTCGGACGGTGGAAACACCATATATTTT
>TRBD1|many|TRBV6-5|TRBJ1-2
CASSYLRTGGTYGYTF
TGTGCCAGCAGTTATCTCAGGACAGGGGGCACCTATGGCTACACCTTC
>TRBD2|many|TRBV7-9|TRBJ2-1
CASSSRGNEQFF
TGTGCCAGCAGCTCGCGGGGGAATGAGCAGTTCTTC
>NA|many|TRBV7-8|TRBJ1-1
CASSRDGRGVEAFF
TGTGCCAGCAGCCGCGATGGGCGGGGGGTAGAAGCTTTCTTT
>NA|many|TRBV7-9|TRBJ1-1
CATSGGRLDTEAFF
TGTGCCACCTCGGGCGGGAGATTGGACACTGAAGCTTTCTTT
>NA|many|TRBV20-1|TRBJ2-3
CSARAERSPDTQYF
TGCAGTGCTAGAGCGGAGCGTTCCCCAGATACGCAGTATTTT
>NA|medium-sized|TRBV20-1|TRBJ1-5
CSAEDGSNQPQHF
TGCAGTGCTGAGGACGGTAGCAATCAGCCCCAGCATTTT
>TRBD1|medium-sized|TRBV20-1|TRBJ1-4
CSARGNRGNEKLFF
TGCAGTGCTAGAGGGAACAGGGGAAATGAAAAACTGTTTTTT
>NA|many|TRBV12-3/TRBV12-4|TRBJ2-1
CASSAGTKGYNEQFF
TGTGCCAGCAGTGCAGGGACGAAAGGTTACAATGAGCAGTTCTTC
>NA|many|TRBV5-5|TRBJ2-2
CASSLRWNTNTGELFF
TGTGCCAGCAGCCTGCGGTGGAATACGAACACCGGGGAGCTGTTTTTT
>TRBD2|many|TRBV28|TRBJ2-1
CASSTPSGGARNEQFF
TGTGCCAGCAGTACACCTAGCGGGGGGGCCAGGAATGAGCAGTTCTTC
>NA|many|TRBV20-1|TRBJ2-1
CSARSPLAGTENEQFF
TGCAGTGCTAGGAGTCCCTTGGCGGGCACCGAGAATGAGCAGTTCTTC
>NA|medium-sized|TRBV4-3|TRBJ2-1
CASSQVVGGEQFF
TGCGCCAGCAGCCAAGTAGTAGGTGGTGAGCAGTTCTTC
>NA|many|TRBV5-5|TRBJ1-1
CASSTGPANTEAFF
TGTGCCAGCAGCACGGGACCGGCGAACACTGAAGCTTTCTTT
>NA|many|TRBV19|TRBJ1-3
CASSNLPGTIYF
TGTGCCAGTAGTAATCTTCCGGGCACCATATATTTT
>NA|many|TRBV7-8|TRBJ1-5
CASSPLEATVGYQPQHF
TGTGCCAGCAGCCCACTGGAGGCGACAGTGGGTTATCAGCCCCAGCATTTT
>TRBD2|many|TRBV6-6|TRBJ2-7
CASSRTSGSSYEQYF
TGTGCCAGCAGTAGGACTAGCGGGAGCTCCTACGAGCAGTACTTC
>NA|medium-sized|TRBV12-3/TRBV12-4|TRBJ2-2
CASRTTGSSTGELFF
TGTGCCAGCAGAACCACCGGGAGTTCCACCGGGGAGCTGTTTTTT
>NA|many|TRBV27|TRBJ1-5
CASSSNAGFGQPQHF
TGTGCCAGCAGTTCTAACGCAGGGTTCGGTCAGCCCCAGCATTTT
>TRBD1|many|TRBV5-1|TRBJ2-5
CASSLLFGQGLAETQYF
TGCGCCAGCAGCTTACTATTCGGACAGGGTTTAGCGGAGACCCAGTACTTC
>TRBD2|many|TRBV20-1|TRBJ2-7
CSAGTSGYEQYF
TGCAGTGCTGGGACTAGCGGATACGAGCAGTACTTC
>NA|few|TRBV3-1|TRBJ2-1
CASSQGPDGLGQFF
TGTGCCAGCAGCCAGGGCCCGGACGGGCTGGGGCAGTTCTTC
>NA|many|TRBV7-2|TRBJ2-5
CASSLVSGGLQETQYF
TGTGCCAGCAGCTTAGTATCGGGGGGCCTACAAGAGACCCAGTACTTC
>NA|many|TRBV28|TRBJ2-7
CASSKTGSGYEQYF
TGTGCCAGCAGCAAGACAGGTTCGGGATACGAGCAGTACTTC
>NA|many|TRBV10-3|TRBJ2-2
CAISDRQGTGELFF
TGTGCCATCAGTGATAGGCAGGGCACCGGGGAGCTGTTTTTT
>TRBD2|many|TRBV20-1|TRBJ2-7
CSADGLAGGEQYF
TGCAGTGCAGACGGACTAGCGGGTGGCGAGCAGTACTTC